Below are 29 T cell receptor beta chains sequenced from a single sample in a study of T cell responses to AZD1222 COVID-19 vaccine. Repertoires were generated with immunoSEQ multiplex PCR, while TCRdb's copy carries only in-frame clones and drops some. The data hold 100,000 to 150,000 clones, with approximately 88% observed a single time. The sequenced sample was peripheral blood, obtained on day 0 of AZD1222 vaccination. These receptors came from an adult in good health.

V and J are TRBV14 and TRBJ1-1, with D tentatively TRBD1 (6 bases). Germline V lookup: CDR1 SGHDN, CDR2 FVKESK. Trimming took 5 bases from V and 0 from J, leaving 19 bases between them. There are 17 residues in the CDR3. CDR3 in DNA: TGTGCCAGCAGCTTCAGGGGCGGGGTCGCCCTGAACACTGAAGCTTTCTTT. Its protein is CASSFRGGVALNTEAFF.

This clone was seen a single time. This chain joins TRBV20-1 and TRBJ2-1; 8 bases are shared with TRBD2. The CDR3 covers 11 residues. Germline CDR1 DFQATT, CDR2 SNEGSKA (reference sequence). J was trimmed by 12 bases and V by 5 bases; bases with no gene match: 6. CDR3 coding DNA: TGCAGTGCTTCGGGGGGGTCTTCGCAGTTCTTC. Its protein product is CSASGGSSQFF.

This clone was recorded only once. Compared with germline, one end of the junction differs, possibly owing to a read error. J is TRBJ1-2 and V is TRBV4-1; D is undetermined. This CDR3 region has 14 residues. Germline CDR1 reads MGHRA; CDR2 reads YSYEKL. CDR3 region: CASSQESPSYGYTF. Written as DNA, the CDR3 is TGCGCCAGCAGTCAAGAGAGTCCGTCTTATGGCTACACCTTC.

The V gene is TRBV7-9, the J gene TRBJ1-6; 9 bases are a match to TRBD1. Germline V gives CDR1 SEHNR, CDR2 FQNEAQ (reference sequence). The CDR3 runs to 14 residues. Unmatched junction bases numbered 3, after V lost 5 bases and J lost 7 bases. The CDR3 spells CASSLDRGNSPLHF. The CDR3 coding sequence is TGTGCCAGCAGCCTGGACAGGGGCAATTCACCCCTCCACTTT.

DNA for the CDR3: TGCGCCAGCAGCTTGGATGTCGGGCCCACTGAAGCTTTCTTT. It encodes CASSLDVGPTEAFF. The V call is TRBV5-1, the J call TRBJ1-1; D remains ambiguous. V lost 0 bases and J 4 bases, leaving 10 bases between the germline ends. The germline CDR1 and CDR2 sequences are SGHRS and YFSETQ. There are 14 residues in the CDR3.

The chain recombines TRBV28 with TRBJ2-1; 11 bases match TRBD2. The V gene's germline CDR1 is MDHEN and CDR2 SYDVKM. V was pared by 3 bases and J by 2 bases, with 3 bases of the junction left unmatched. The CDR3 covers 16 residues. The CDR3 DNA follows: TGTGCCAGCAGTTTCGAGACTAGCGGGGCCTACAATGAGCAGTTCTTC. Its protein is CASSFETSGAYNEQFF.

This clone was found a few times. The J gene is TRBJ1-1, the V gene TRBV18; D might be TRBD1 (5 bases). Per germline, CDR1 KGHSH and CDR2 LQKENI. Trimming cost V 6 bases and J 7 bases, with 15 bases left between them. The length of the CDR3 is 13 residues. CDR3 protein: CASSPFTGVEAFF. As DNA, the CDR3 is TGTGCCAGCTCCCCATTTACAGGAGTTGAAGCTTTCTTT.

This clone showed up just a few times. The chain has TRBV19 and TRBJ2-7, with 9 bases fitting TRBD1. The length of the CDR3 is 15 residues. Trimming took 6 bases from V and 0 from J; bases not matched to a gene: 6. Germline-derived CDR1 and CDR2 are LNHDA and SQIVND (reference sequence). The CDR3 sequence: CASRLDRGTSYEQYF. CDR3 coding DNA: TGTGCCAGTAGACTCGACAGGGGGACCTCCTACGAGCAGTACTTC.

This clone was detected a few times. This chain connects TRBV30 to TRBJ2-7; TRBD1 matches at 7 bases. V was clipped by 5 bases and J by 0 bases; unmatched bases: 4. The CDR3 is 13 amino acids. Germline V lookup: CDR1 GTSNPN, CDR2 SVGIG (reference sequence). The CDR3 sequence is CAWEQGSSYEQYF. CDR3 bases: TGTGCCTGGGAACAGGGGAGCTCCTACGAGCAGTACTTC.

This sequence joins TRBV5-1 and TRBJ2-3; tentatively, D is TRBD1 (6 bases). Germline CDR1 reads SGHRS; CDR2 reads YFSETQ. This CDR3 contains 12 residues. V dropped 3 bases and J dropped 5 bases, with 7 bases sitting between them. The CDR3 region is CASSSTGDTQYF. In DNA, the CDR3 is TGCGCCAGCAGCTCGACAGGAGATACGCAGTATTTT.

DNA for the CDR3: TGTGCCAGCAGCCGCCAGGGACAGGCTAACTATGGCTACACCTTC. This gives the protein CASSRQGQANYGYTF. The rearrangement joins TRBV3-1 (or the pseudogene TRBV3-2) to TRBJ1-2; 8 positions match TRBD1. With V trimmed by 4 bases and J by 0 bases, 4 bases remained unmatched. Germline CDR1 is LGHDT and CDR2 is YNNKEL (reference sequence). This CDR3 spans 15 amino acids.

The V call is TRBV27, the J call TRBJ2-1; D tentatively reads TRBD1 or TRBD2 (6 bases each). V was shortened by 6 bases and J by 6 bases, with 9 bases between the two germline ends. This CDR3 comprises 12 residues. Germline CDR1 is MNHEY and CDR2 is SMNVEV (reference sequence). Here the CDR3 reads CASSGGGNEQFF. CDR3 coding DNA: TGTGCCAGCAGCGGAGGGGGCAATGAGCAGTTCTTC.

This chain uses TRBV7-9 with TRBJ1-3; D gene unclear. V was cut by 5 bases and J by 2 bases, with 13 bases left in between. In germline, CDR1 is SEHNR, CDR2 FQNEAQ (reference sequence). The CDR3 has 15 amino acids. The CDR3 bases are TGTGCCAGCAGCCCAATCGGAGGGCCTGGAAACACCATATATTTT. Translated, it gives CASSPIGGPGNTIYF.

The chain uses TRBV6-6 and TRBJ2-5; tentatively, D is TRBD1 (7 bases). Trimming took 6 bases from V and 2 from J, leaving 19 bases between them. CDR1 MNHNY and CDR2 SVGAGI come from the germline V gene (reference sequence). The CDR3 sequence is 16 residues long. CDR3 region: CASRSTGGGLQETQYF. The CDR3 DNA follows: TGTGCCAGCAGGTCGACAGGAGGGGGCCTGCAAGAGACCCAGTACTTC.

V is TRBV24-1 and J is TRBJ2-5; D tentatively reads TRBD1 or TRBD2 (7 bases each). Germline CDR1 KGHDR, CDR2 SFDVKD. The CDR3 contains 17 residues. V gave up 5 bases and J gave up 1 base, with 19 bases separating them. The chain's CDR3 is CATSVPGTAGIQETQYF. The DNA for the CDR3 is TGTGCCACCAGTGTTCCGGGGACAGCGGGGATCCAAGAGACCCAGTACTTC.

The chain employs TRBV15 and TRBJ2-1; possibly TRBD1 or TRBD2 for D (5 bases each). There are 16 residues in the CDR3. With 3 bases removed from V and 3 bases from J, the gap between germline ends came to 15 bases. The V gene's germline CDR1 is LNHNV and CDR2 YYDKDF (reference sequence). CDR3 region: CATSRLSGRDYNEQFF. CDR3 in DNA: TGTGCCACCAGCAGGTTATCGGGACGGGACTACAATGAGCAGTTCTTC. Supplemented by reference TRBV15 and TRBJ2-1, the full variable domain reads DAMVIQNPRYQVTQFGKPVTLSCSQTLNHNVMYWYQQKSSQAPKLLFHYYDKDFNNEADTPDNFQSRRPNTSFCFLDIRSPGLGDTAMYLCATSRLSGRDYNEQFFGPGTRLTVL.

Worth noting for this clone: The same CDR3 also results from other DNA sequences found in this sample. The chain's CDR3 is CATSRETEDQPQHF. The CDR3 coding sequence is TGTGCCACCAGCAGAGAGACAGAGGATCAGCCCCAGCATTTT. V usage is TRBV15 and J usage is TRBJ1-5; the D gene is possibly TRBD1 (5 bases). This CDR3 region has 14 residues. Trimming took off 0 bases at V and 5 bases at J, with 8 bases between the two ends. Germline V lookup: CDR1 LNHNV, CDR2 YYDKDF (reference sequence).

The chain recombines TRBV2 with TRBJ1-5; D is possibly TRBD1 (5 bases). The germline gives CDR1 SNHLY, CDR2 FYNNEI. V was pared by 4 bases and J by 4 bases, with 17 bases between. This CDR3 comprises 16 residues. CDR3 sequence (DNA): TGTGCCAGCAGTGGAGTAGTGATAGGACAAAATCAGCCCCAGCATTTT. Its translation is CASSGVVIGQNQPQHF.

The chain couples TRBV27 to TRBJ2-1, with 9 bases that match TRBD1. This CDR3 spans 16 amino acids. V lost 4 bases and J lost 7; bases outside the gene matches: 11. The germline V gene encodes CDR1 MNHEY and CDR2 SMNVEV (reference sequence). CDR3 loop: CASSSDTKGTGNEQFF. The CDR3 nucleotides read TGTGCCAGCAGTTCTGATACCAAAGGGACAGGGAATGAGCAGTTCTTC.

J is TRBJ1-5 and V is TRBV6-2 or TRBV6-3; D is possibly TRBD1 (5 bases). V was pared by 6 bases and J by 4 bases, with 19 bases between. This CDR3 region has 16 residues. Germline assignment: CDR1 MNHEY and CDR2 SVGEGT. The CDR3, as DNA: TGTGCCAGCAGCCCTATAGTGGGGGGATTGAATCAGCCCCAGCATTTT. As protein: CASSPIVGGLNQPQHF.

The chain combines TRBV5-6 with TRBJ1-2; D is perhaps TRBD1 (6 bases). Germline V gene data show CDR1 as SGHDT and CDR2 as YYEEEE. The V end lost 4 bases, the J end lost 6 bases, and 16 bases lay between the germline ends. CDR3 length: 14 amino acids. DNA for the CDR3: TGTGCCAGCAGCAGGTGGTCAGGGGCCGATGGCTACACCTTC. Protein: CASSRWSGADGYTF. Complete variable domain (other parts from reference TRBV5-6 and TRBJ1-2): DAGVTQSPTHLIKTRGQQVTLRCSPKSGHDTVSWYQQALGQGPQFIFQYYEEEERQRGNFPDRFSGHQFPNYSSELNVNALLLGDSALYLCASSRWSGADGYTFGSGTRLTVV.

The chain employs TRBV20-1 and TRBJ1-2, with TRBD1 matching over 7 bases. Trimming cost V 3 bases and J 0 bases; bases outside gene matches: 7. Germline V gene sequence: CDR1 DFQATT, CDR2 SNEGSKA (reference sequence). CDR3 length: 15 residues. The CDR3 region has the DNA TGCAGTGCTAGTGGGACAGCTTCTTCTAACTATGGCTACACCTTC. Translation gives CSASGTASSNYGYTF.

CDR3 DNA sequence: TGTGCCAGCAGTGAAGCGAAGAGGGTCTGGTACTTC. It encodes CASSEAKRVWYF. This chain links TRBV2 with TRBJ2-5; TRBD2 is a possible D gene (5 bases). V lost 0 bases and J 13 bases, leaving 12 bases between the germline ends. Germline CDR1 reads SNHLY; CDR2 reads FYNNEI. This CDR3 is built from 12 residues. Variable domain in full (rest from reference TRBV2 and TRBJ2-5): EPEVTQTPSHQVTQMGQEVILRCVPISNHLYFYWYRQILGQKVEFLVSFYNNEISEKSEIFDDQFSVERPDGSNFTLKIRSTKLEDSAMYFCASSEAKRVWYFGPGTRLLVL.

The count of this clone is one. The chain couples TRBV3-1 (or the pseudogene TRBV3-2) to TRBJ1-4; TRBD1 might be the D (5 bases). V gave up 0 bases and J gave up 8 bases, with 13 bases separating them. Germline V gene lookup returns CDR1 LGHDT and CDR2 YNNKEL (reference sequence). CDR3 length equals 15 residues. CDR3 nucleotide sequence: TGTGCCAGCAGCCAAGAGGGGACCGGCGAGGAAAAACTGTTTTTT. Translation: CASSQEGTGEEKLFF.

The chain uses TRBV10-2 and TRBJ2-1; 14 bases fit TRBD2. The CDR3 sequence is 16 residues long. Germline V CDR1 and CDR2: WSHSY, SAAADI. After removal of 6 bases from V and 8 bases from J, the junction contained 9 bases not matched to a gene. CDR3 DNA: TGCGCCAGCAGGTTATGGACTAGCGGGGGGTTTGATGAGCAGTTCTTC. It is translated as CASRLWTSGGFDEQFF.

This clone was counted a single time. The V call is TRBV6-5, the J call TRBJ1-2; D remains unclear. From germline, CDR1 is MNHEY and CDR2 SVGAGI. The length of the CDR3 is 13 residues. V was pared by 8 bases and J by 3 bases, with 13 bases between. CDR3 bases: TGTGCCAGCGGCAAAACCCGGGACTATGGCTACACCTTC. This sequence encodes CASGKTRDYGYTF.

This clone came up once. V and J are TRBV5-5 and TRBJ2-7; D not resolved. CDR3 length: 14 amino acids. Germline V gene data show CDR1 as SGHKS and CDR2 as YYEKEE (reference sequence). The ends were cut back, 5 bases at V and 0 bases at J, with 12 bases in the middle. The CDR3 sequence: CASRTPTDSYEQYF. For the CDR3, the DNA is TGTGCCAGCAGAACCCCGACGGACTCCTACGAGCAGTACTTC.

The chain employs TRBV7-2 and TRBJ2-1; the match to TRBD1 covers 7 bases. J lost 5 bases, V lost 5 bases, and 9 bases had no gene match. Germline CDR1 reads SGHTA; CDR2 reads FQGNSA. CDR3 length: 15 amino acids. CDR3 coding DNA: TGTGCCAGCAGCCCATCCGGGACAGACAACAATGAGCAGTTCTTC. Protein: CASSPSGTDNNEQFF.

The J gene is TRBJ2-3, the V gene TRBV9; TRBD2 aligns across 7 bases. The CDR3 is 15 residues long. In germline, CDR1 is SGDLS, CDR2 YYNGEE. The V gene end was trimmed by 4 bases and the J gene end by 0 bases; junction bases not matched to a gene: 5. The CDR3 region has the DNA TGTGCCAGCAGCACGGGGGGTATAAGCACAGATACGCAGTATTTT. This translates into CASSTGGISTDTQYF.